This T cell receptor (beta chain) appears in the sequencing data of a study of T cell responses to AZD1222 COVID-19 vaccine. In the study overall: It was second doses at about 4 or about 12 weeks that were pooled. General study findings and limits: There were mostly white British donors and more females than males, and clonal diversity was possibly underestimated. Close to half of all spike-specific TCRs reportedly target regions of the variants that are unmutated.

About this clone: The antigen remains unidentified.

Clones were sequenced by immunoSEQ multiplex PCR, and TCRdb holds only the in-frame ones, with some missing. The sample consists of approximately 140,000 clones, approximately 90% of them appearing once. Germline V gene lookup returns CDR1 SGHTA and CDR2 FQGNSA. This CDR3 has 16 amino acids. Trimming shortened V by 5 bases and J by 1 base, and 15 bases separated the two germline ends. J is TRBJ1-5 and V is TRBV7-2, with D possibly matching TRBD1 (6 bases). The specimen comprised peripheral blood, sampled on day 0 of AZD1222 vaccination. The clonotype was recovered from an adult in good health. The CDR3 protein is CASSPMGGRSNQPQHF. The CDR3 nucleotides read TGTGCCAGCAGCCCGATGGGGGGCAGGAGCAATCAGCCCCAGCATTTT.